This T cell receptor beta chain derives from a study of cytomegalovirus exposure and HLA in healthy donors. Whole-study results and caveats: Researchers counted roughly 150 TCR beta chains as cytomegalovirus-associated.

When sampled, the donors appeared nominally healthy, though they likely had unrecorded immune exposures. This CDR3 comprises 14 residues. V gave up 2 bases and J gave up 7 bases, with 13 bases separating them. Per germline, CDR1 SGHNT and CDR2 YYREEE (reference sequence). Amplification used 60 Vbeta primers and 13 Jbeta primers. Profiled with immunoSEQ multiplex PCR; TCRdb holds only in-frame clones, not every one. The sample lists around 160,000 clones; over 75% were seen once. Concerning this clone: No antigen is known for it.

The clonotype comes from a man between 50 and 59 years old in good health and CMV-seropositive. V gene TRBV5-4 combines with J gene TRBJ2-4, with D perhaps TRBD1 (5 bases). Sequencing used PBMCs. Here the CDR3 reads CASSLQEGVNIQYF. DNA of the CDR3: TGTGCCAGCAGCTTACAAGAAGGGGTCAACATTCAGTACTTC.